These 5 T cell receptor beta chains originate from one sample sequenced in a study of OX40 agonist ivuxolimab in advanced cancers. Libraries were prepared by immunoSEQ multiplex PCR; TCRdb keeps only in-frame clonotypes and omits some of them. Of 40,000 to 50,000 clones detected, about 90% appear once; the ten largest clones hold 0.58%. The material was CD4+ or CD8+ T cells sorted from blood, obtained in a trial of the OX40 agonist ivuxolimab. The receptors come from an adult with an advanced solid tumor such as melanoma, head and neck, liver or kidney cancer.

This clone was seen once. The chain is built from TRBV5-1 and TRBJ2-2; 7 bases map to TRBD1. J lost 1 base, V lost 0 bases, and 3 bases had no gene match. This CDR3 spans 16 amino acids. Germline V CDR1 and CDR2: SGHRS, YFSETQ. The CDR3 region has the DNA TGCGCCAGCAGCTTGGACCGACAGGGGAACACCGGGGAGCTGTTTTTT. It yields the protein CASSLDRQGNTGELFF.

The CDR3 loop is CAITQGDLDSGTQYF. The CDR3 DNA is TGTGCCATAACCCAGGGGGACTTAGATTCGGGTACGCAGTATTTT. The V call is TRBV10-3, the J call TRBJ2-3; D is perhaps TRBD1 (7 bases). This CDR3 contains 15 residues. CDR1 ENHRY and CDR2 SYGVKD come from the germline V gene. V shed 9 bases and J shed 8 bases, with 24 bases lying between them.

The rearrangement links TRBV7-3 to TRBJ2-2; 7 positions match TRBD2. The junction had 11 bases not matched to a gene; V was cut back by 10 bases and J by 6 bases. Germline V gene data show CDR1 as SGHTA and CDR2 as FQGTGA. There are 14 residues in the CDR3. The CDR3 loop reads CATLRTGGAGELFF. CDR3 sequence (DNA): TGTGCCACCCTCCGGACGGGAGGTGCCGGGGAGCTGTTTTTT.

The chain is built from TRBV28 and TRBJ1-2, with TRBD1 identical over 7 bases. Germline CDR1 is MDHEN and CDR2 is SYDVKM. The CDR3 covers 15 residues. V gave up 6 bases and J gave up 7 bases; unmatched junction bases: 14. CDR3 loop: CASSSGGGYYSGYTF. Here the CDR3 DNA reads TGTGCCAGCAGCTCAGGGGGAGGCTACTATTCTGGCTACACCTTC.

The J gene is TRBJ1-1, the V gene TRBV5-4, with 10 bases that match TRBD1. Germline V gene data show CDR1 as SGHNT and CDR2 as YYREEE (reference sequence). This CDR3 comprises 15 residues. The junction had 10 bases not matched to a gene; V was cut back by 0 bases and J by 11 bases. The CDR3 region is CASSLEGQGRTRAFF. In DNA form, the CDR3 reads TGTGCCAGCAGCTTGGAGGGACAGGGGAGGACGCGCGCTTTCTTT. The full variable domain, rest sourced from reference TRBV5-4 and TRBJ1-1, is ETGVTQSPTHLIKTRGQQVTLRCSSQSGHNTVSWYQQALGQGPQFIFQYYREEENGRGNFPPRFSGLQFPNYSSELNVNALELDDSALYLCASSLEGQGRTRAFFGQGTRLTVV.